This T cell receptor (beta chain) was sequenced in a study of blood T cell repertoires in COVID-19. With V trimmed by 2 bases and J by 8 bases, 5 bases remained unmatched. The CDR3 runs to 13 residues. CDR1 and CDR2 from the germline V gene are SGHNT and YYREEE (reference sequence). Study processing details: Reference gene primer amplification in the assay estimated nucleated cell counts. Assay used: immunoSEQ multiplex PCR; TCRdb lists only in-frame clones, some missing. V and J calls and clone size follow that table, whereas D and trimming were derived from the DNA. Of approximately 250,000 clones listed, about 85% are singletons.

The V call is TRBV5-4, the J call TRBJ1-2; TRBD1 agrees at 8 bases. This clonotype originated in a man between 40 and 49 years old with acute or convalescent COVID-19. The material sequenced was peripheral blood. CDR3 coding DNA: TGTGCCAGCAGCTTTTCAGGGGGCGAAGGCTACACCTTC. It codes for CASSFSGGEGYTF.